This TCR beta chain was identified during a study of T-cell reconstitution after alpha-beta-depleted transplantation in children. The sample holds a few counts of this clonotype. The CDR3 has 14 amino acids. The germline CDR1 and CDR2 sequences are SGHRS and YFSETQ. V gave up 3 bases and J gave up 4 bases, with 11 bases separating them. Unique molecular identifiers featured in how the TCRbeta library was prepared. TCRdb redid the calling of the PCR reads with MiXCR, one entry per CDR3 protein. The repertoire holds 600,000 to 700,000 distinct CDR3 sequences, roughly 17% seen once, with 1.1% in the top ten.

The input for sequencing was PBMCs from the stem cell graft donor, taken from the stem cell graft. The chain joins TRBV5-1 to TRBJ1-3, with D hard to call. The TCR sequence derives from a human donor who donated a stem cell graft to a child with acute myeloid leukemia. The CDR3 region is CASSWTEFGNTIYF. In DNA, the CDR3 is TGCGCCAGCAGCTGGACGGAGTTCGGAAACACCATATATTTT.